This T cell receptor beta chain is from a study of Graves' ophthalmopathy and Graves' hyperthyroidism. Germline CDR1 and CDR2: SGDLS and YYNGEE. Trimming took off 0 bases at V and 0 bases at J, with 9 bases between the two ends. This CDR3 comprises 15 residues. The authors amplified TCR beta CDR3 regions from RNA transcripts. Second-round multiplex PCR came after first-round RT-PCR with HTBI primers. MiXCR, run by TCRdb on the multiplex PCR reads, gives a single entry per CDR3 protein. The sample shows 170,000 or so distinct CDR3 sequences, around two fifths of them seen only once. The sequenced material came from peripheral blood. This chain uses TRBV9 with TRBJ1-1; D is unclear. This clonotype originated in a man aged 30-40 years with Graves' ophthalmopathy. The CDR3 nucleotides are TGTGCCAGCAGCGTAGGCCCCGAAGTGAACACTGAAGCTTTCTTT. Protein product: CASSVGPEVNTEAFF.